This T cell receptor beta chain was observed in a study of shared clonotypes between healthy human individuals. Study findings and constraints: Non-shared clonotypes had lower generation probabilities than clonotypes shared by all four sorted-subset donors.

As regards this clone: Its target is not known.

Genomic DNA per cell subset filled all wells of several immunoSEQ plates. Generated by immunoSEQ multiplex PCR, the TCRdb table keeps only in-frame clones and is missing some. The table has over a million clones, around 95% seen once. This CDR3 spans 9 amino acids. Germline CDR1 and CDR2: DFQATT and SNEGSKA (reference sequence). Sequencing was done on a sample of naive CD4+ T cells sorted from blood. The sample's subset: CD45RA+ positively selected. This sequence joins TRBV20-1 and TRBJ1-2; D not resolved. The source of this sequence is a man under 40 in good health. This chain's CDR3 is CRAGYGYTF. CDR3 in DNA: TGCAGGGCTGGGTATGGCTACACCTTC.